The clone carrying this T cell receptor (beta chain) came up once. Its antigen remains unknown. This specimen comes from a study of cytomegalovirus exposure and HLA in healthy donors. TCRdb's table, derived via immunoSEQ multiplex PCR, lists solely in-frame clones and lacks some. The sample consists of fewer than 90,000 clones, around 94% of them appearing once. The donors were members of the approximately 120-subject validation cohort (separate from the approximately 670-subject first cohort). Trimming cost V 2 bases and J 0 bases, with 5 bases left between them. Per germline, CDR1 SGHDN and CDR2 FVKESK. This CDR3 spans 15 amino acids. General study results and limits: The authors enumerated over 150 TCR beta chains as linked to cytomegalovirus. Among the CMV-associated chains, three were confirmed in vitro as specific for CMV antigens.

Sequencing input: PBMCs. The rearrangement links TRBV14 to TRBJ2-6, with no clear D. This receptor was obtained from a young woman in good health and CMV-seronegative. CDR3 protein: CASSQRFSGANVLTF. The CDR3 DNA reads as TGTGCCAGCAGCCAACGGTTCTCTGGGGCCAACGTCCTGACTTTC.